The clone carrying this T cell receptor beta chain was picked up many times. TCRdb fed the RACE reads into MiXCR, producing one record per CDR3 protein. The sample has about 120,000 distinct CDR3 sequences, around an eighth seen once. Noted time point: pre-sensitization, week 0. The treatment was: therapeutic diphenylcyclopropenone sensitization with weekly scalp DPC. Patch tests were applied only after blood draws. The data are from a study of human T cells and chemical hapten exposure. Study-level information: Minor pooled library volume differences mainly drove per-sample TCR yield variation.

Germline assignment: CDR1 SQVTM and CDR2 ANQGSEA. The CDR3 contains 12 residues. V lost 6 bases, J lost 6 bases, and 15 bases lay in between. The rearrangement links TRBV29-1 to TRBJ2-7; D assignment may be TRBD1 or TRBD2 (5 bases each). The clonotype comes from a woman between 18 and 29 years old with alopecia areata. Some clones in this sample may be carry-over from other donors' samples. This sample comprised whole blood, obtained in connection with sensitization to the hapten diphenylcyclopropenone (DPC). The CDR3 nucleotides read TGCAGCGTCACCCCGGGGCTGGGCGAGCAGTACTTC. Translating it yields CSVTPGLGEQYF.